This T cell receptor beta chain appears in the sequencing data of a study of human T cells and chemical hapten exposure. Findings and caveats of the study: Among TCRs, those above 1 in 1000 frequency were unaffected by DPC sensitization.

MiXCR, applied by TCRdb to the RACE reads, yields one record per CDR3 protein. Of a few hundred thousand distinct CDR3 sequences in the sample, 5.5% are singletons; the top ten hold about 8.7%. This clonotype was seen many times. Its antigen is still unknown. Time point in this sample: pre-sensitization, week 0. Regarding treatment: therapeutic diphenylcyclopropenone sensitization with weekly scalp DPC. The starting material, unfractionated whole blood, was used for total RNA extraction. This material consisted of whole blood, taken in connection with sensitization to the hapten diphenylcyclopropenone (DPC). This clonotype was sampled from a woman between 18 and 29 years old with alopecia areata. Some clones in this sample may be carry-over from other donors' samples.

The CDR3 spells CSGHTGASSETQYF. The CDR3 DNA follows: TGCAGTGGCCATACAGGGGCCTCCTCGGAGACCCAGTACTTC. The V and J genes are TRBV20-1 and TRBJ2-5; the match to TRBD1 covers 7 bases. The CDR3 has 14 amino acids. V was pared by 7 bases and J by 5 bases, with 13 bases of the junction left unmatched. From germline, CDR1 is DFQATT and CDR2 SNEGSKA (reference sequence).